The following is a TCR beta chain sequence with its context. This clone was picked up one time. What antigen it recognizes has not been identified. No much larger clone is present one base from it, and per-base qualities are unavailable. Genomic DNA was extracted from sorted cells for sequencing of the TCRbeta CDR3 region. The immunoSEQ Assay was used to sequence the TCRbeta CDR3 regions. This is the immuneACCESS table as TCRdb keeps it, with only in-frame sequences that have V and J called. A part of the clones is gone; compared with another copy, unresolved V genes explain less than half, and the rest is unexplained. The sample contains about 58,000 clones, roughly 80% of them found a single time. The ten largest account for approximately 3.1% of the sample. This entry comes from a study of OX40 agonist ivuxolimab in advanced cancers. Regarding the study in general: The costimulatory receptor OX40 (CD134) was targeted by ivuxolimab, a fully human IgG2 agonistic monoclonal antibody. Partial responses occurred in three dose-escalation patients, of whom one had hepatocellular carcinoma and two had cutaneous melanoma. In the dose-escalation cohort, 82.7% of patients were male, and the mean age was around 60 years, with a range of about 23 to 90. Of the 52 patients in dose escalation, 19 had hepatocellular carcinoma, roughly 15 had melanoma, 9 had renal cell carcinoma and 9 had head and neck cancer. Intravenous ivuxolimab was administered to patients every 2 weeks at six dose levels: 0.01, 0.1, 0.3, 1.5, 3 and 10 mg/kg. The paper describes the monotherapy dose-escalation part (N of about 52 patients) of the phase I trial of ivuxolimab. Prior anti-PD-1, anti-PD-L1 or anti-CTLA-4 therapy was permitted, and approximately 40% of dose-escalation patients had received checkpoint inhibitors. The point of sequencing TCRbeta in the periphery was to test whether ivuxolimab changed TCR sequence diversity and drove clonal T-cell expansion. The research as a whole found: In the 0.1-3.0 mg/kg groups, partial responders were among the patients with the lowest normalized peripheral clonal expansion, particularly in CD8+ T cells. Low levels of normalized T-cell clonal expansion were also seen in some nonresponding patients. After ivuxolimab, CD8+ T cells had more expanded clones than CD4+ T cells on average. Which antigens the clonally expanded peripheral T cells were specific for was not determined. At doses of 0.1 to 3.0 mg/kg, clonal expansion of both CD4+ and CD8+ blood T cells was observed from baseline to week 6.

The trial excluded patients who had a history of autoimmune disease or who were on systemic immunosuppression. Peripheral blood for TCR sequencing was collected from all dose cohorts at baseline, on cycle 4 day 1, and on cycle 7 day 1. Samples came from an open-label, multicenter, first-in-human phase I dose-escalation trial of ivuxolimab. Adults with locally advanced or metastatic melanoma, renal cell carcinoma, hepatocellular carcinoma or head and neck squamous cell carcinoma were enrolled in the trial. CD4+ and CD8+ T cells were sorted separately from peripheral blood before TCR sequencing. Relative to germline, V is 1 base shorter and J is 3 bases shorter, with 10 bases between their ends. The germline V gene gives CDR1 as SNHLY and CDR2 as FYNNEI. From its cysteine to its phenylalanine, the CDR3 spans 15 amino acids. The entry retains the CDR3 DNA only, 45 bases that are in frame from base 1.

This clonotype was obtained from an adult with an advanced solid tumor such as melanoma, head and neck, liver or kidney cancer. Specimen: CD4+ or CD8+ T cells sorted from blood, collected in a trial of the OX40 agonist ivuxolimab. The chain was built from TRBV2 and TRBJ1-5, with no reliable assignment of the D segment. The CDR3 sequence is CASSEVRTANQPQHF. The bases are TGTGCCAGCAGTGAAGTACGGACGGCCAATCAGCCCCAGCATTTT.